One sample yielded the 27 T cell receptor beta chains listed below, sequenced in a study of patients and donors after allogeneic stem cell transplantation. TCRdb processed the RT-PCR reads anew with MiXCR; each CDR3 protein has one entry. This sample has 920,000 or so distinct CDR3 sequences, with more than 15% found just once. The sequenced material came from blood, either unsorted or a sorted T cell fraction (not recorded which). These TCRs come from a human donor who was either an allogeneic HSCT recipient or a stem cell or donor lymphocyte infusion donor (not recorded which). It is not recorded whose cells these are; they may come from a transplant donor.

This chain joins TRBV30 and TRBJ2-1, with D maybe TRBD2 (5 bases). CDR1 is GTSNPN, CDR2 SVGIG, per germline (reference sequence). CDR3 size: 14 residues. V lost 2 bases and J 0 bases, leaving 8 bases between the germline ends. The CDR3 DNA follows: TGTGCCTGGAGTAGCGGTTACTCCTACAATGAGCAGTTCTTC. It codes for CAWSSGYSYNEQFF.

This clonotype was found a few times. This rearrangement joins TRBV2 to TRBJ1-2; 7 nucleotides line up with TRBD1. This CDR3 has 12 amino acids. Per the germline V gene, CDR1 is SNHLY and CDR2 is FYNNEI. With V trimmed by 6 bases and J by 4 bases, 2 bases remained unmatched. The CDR3 sequence is CASRGQFYGYTF. CDR3 nucleotide sequence: TGTGCCAGCAGGGGACAGTTCTATGGCTACACCTTC.

This clonotype turned up a few times. The rearrangement links TRBV11-2 to TRBJ2-5, with unresolved D. This CDR3 region has 12 residues. V shed 5 bases and J shed 4 bases, with 8 bases lying between them. The V gene's germline CDR1 is SGHAT and CDR2 FQNNGV. CDR3 coding DNA: TGTGCCAGCAGCGCCGGGCGAGAGACCCAGTACTTC. Residues: CASSAGRETQYF.

This sequence joins TRBV7-3 and TRBJ1-3; D is possibly TRBD1 (6 bases). CDR3 length: 13 residues. With 5 bases removed from V and 8 bases from J, the gap between germline ends came to 13 bases. Germline V gives CDR1 SGHTA, CDR2 FQGTGA. The chain's CDR3 is CASSTGWGDTIYF. For the CDR3, the DNA is TGTGCCAGCAGCACAGGGTGGGGGGACACCATATATTTT.

This chain uses TRBV2 with TRBJ2-2; 11 nucleotides match TRBD2. There are 17 residues in the CDR3. V lost 6 bases, J lost 6 bases, and 12 bases stayed unmatched. CDR1 SNHLY and CDR2 FYNNEI come from the germline V gene. The CDR3 bases are TGTGCCAGCAGAACCGTACCTAGCGGGAGGAGGGCCGGGGAGCTGTTTTTT. Amino acid sequence: CASRTVPSGRRAGELFF. The entire variable domain, with the rest obtained from reference TRBV2 and TRBJ2-2, is as follows: EPEVTQTPSHQVTQMGQEVILRCVPISNHLYFYWYRQILGQKVEFLVSFYNNEISEKSEIFDDQFSVERPDGSNFTLKIRSTKLEDSAMYFCASRTVPSGRRAGELFFGEGSRLTVL.

This clonotype was seen ten or more times. The chain employs TRBV5-5 and TRBJ2-7, with 9 bases lining up with TRBD1. The J segment lost 2 bases and the V segment lost 2 bases, leaving 2 bases of the junction unmatched. CDR3 size: 14 residues. Looked up from germline, CDR1 is SGHKS and CDR2 is YYEKEE (reference sequence). The CDR3 reads CASSLQGATYEQYF. CDR3 DNA sequence: TGTGCCAGCAGCTTACAGGGGGCCACCTACGAGCAGTACTTC.

In this sample, this clonotype turned up a few times. This chain uses TRBV12-3 or TRBV12-4 with TRBJ2-7, with 8 bases aligning to TRBD1. This CDR3 is built from 17 residues. Trimming at V came to 3 bases and at J to 7 bases, leaving 17 bases not matched to a gene. CDR3 coding DNA: TGTGCCAGCAGTTTTAACCCCGGACAGGGCCCCACGGGGGAGCAGTACTTC. As protein: CASSFNPGQGPTGEQYF.

This clonotype was seen at least ten times. This sequence joins TRBV10-3 and TRBJ2-2; TRBD2 might be the D (5 bases). CDR1 and CDR2 from the germline V gene are ENHRY and SYGVKD. This CDR3 comprises 16 residues. Trimming removed 7 bases at V and 0 bases at J, with 15 bases between. CDR3 in DNA: TGTGCCATCACTCGAGCTCCGGGATCGAACACCGGGGAGCTGTTTTTT. Encoded protein: CAITRAPGSNTGELFF.

This clonotype was detected ten times or more. V gene TRBV9 combines with J gene TRBJ2-5; 12 bases align to TRBD2. Trimming removed 0 bases from V and 2 bases from J; junction bases left unmatched: 2. CDR3 size: 16 residues. Germline V gene data show CDR1 as SGDLS and CDR2 as YYNGEE. CDR3 sequence: CASSVGLAGVQETQYF. CDR3 bases: TGTGCCAGCAGCGTAGGACTAGCGGGAGTACAAGAGACCCAGTACTTC.

The chain is built from TRBV20-1 and TRBJ1-5; D remains ambiguous. The CDR3 contains 14 residues. Germline V gene data show CDR1 as DFQATT and CDR2 as SNEGSKA (reference sequence). The V gene lost 0 bases and the J gene lost 1 base, with 7 bases spanning the gap. DNA for the CDR3: TGCAGTGCTAGAGATAGGCGGAGCAATCAGCCCCAGCATTTT. Its protein product is CSARDRRSNQPQHF.

Regarding this clonotype: A clone one base away is much larger, so this may be a read error. The J gene is TRBJ2-3, the V gene TRBV6-1; D gene uncertain. The CDR3 is 13 residues long. The germline V and J ends were trimmed by 5 bases and 6 bases, with 12 bases remaining between them. Germline V lookup: CDR1 MNHNS, CDR2 SASEGT. The CDR3 DNA reads TGTGCCAGCAGTCCCCTACATGGGGATACGCAGTATTTT. As protein: CASSPLHGDTQYF.

For the CDR3, the DNA is TGTGCCAGCAGCCCAGGGTTCCCTTACGAGCAGTACTTC. As protein: CASSPGFPYEQYF. The genes are TRBV7-9 and TRBJ2-7; D might be TRBD1 (5 bases). The germline V gene has CDR1 SEHNR and CDR2 FQNEAQ (reference sequence). The CDR3 runs to 13 residues. V was trimmed by 5 bases and J by 4 bases, leaving 12 bases between them.

There are many counts of this clonotype. This chain links TRBV12-3 or TRBV12-4 with TRBJ2-2; D not resolved. Trimming removed 10 bases from V and 2 bases from J, with 5 bases in between. The CDR3 is 11 amino acids. CDR3 coding DNA: TGTGCCACCCTAAACACCGGGGAGCTGTTTTTT. This translates into CATLNTGELFF.

The chain uses TRBV10-3 and TRBJ2-1; unclear D gene. Germline-derived CDR1 and CDR2 are ENHRY and SYGVKD. CDR3 length equals 13 residues. The V and J ends lost 8 bases and 0 bases respectively, with 8 bases between them. CDR3 DNA sequence: TGTGCCATCTCTCCTAGCTCCTACAATGAGCAGTTCTTC. Amino acid sequence: CAISPSSYNEQFF.

This sequence joins TRBV2 and TRBJ2-1; D is perhaps TRBD1 (5 bases). Germline V gene sequence: CDR1 SNHLY, CDR2 FYNNEI. The CDR3 loop spans 15 amino acids. Trimming stripped 4 bases from V and 0 bases from J, with 10 bases between. The CDR3 sequence is CASSGGYNSYNEQFF. CDR3 coding DNA: TGTGCCAGCAGTGGGGGCTATAACTCCTACAATGAGCAGTTCTTC.

This chain uses TRBV6-5 with TRBJ2-3, with D possibly matching TRBD2 (5 bases). Germline V lookup: CDR1 MNHEY, CDR2 SVGAGI. Trimming took off 0 bases at V and 4 bases at J, with 17 bases between the two ends. This CDR3 is built from 17 residues. The CDR3 sequence: CASSYSRPSSSSDTQYF. The DNA for the CDR3 is TGTGCCAGCAGTTACTCGCGTCCGTCGTCTAGCTCAGATACGCAGTATTTT.

The chain carries TRBV6-1 and TRBJ1-3, with TRBD1 as a possible D gene (6 bases). The CDR3 runs 14 residues. Germline assignment: CDR1 MNHNS and CDR2 SASEGT. The V end lost 5 bases, the J end lost 4 bases, and 12 bases lay between the germline ends. Here the CDR3 reads CASSRRDKGNTIYF. The CDR3, as DNA: TGTGCCAGCAGTCGCCGGGACAAAGGAAACACCATATATTTT.

The J gene is TRBJ2-2, the V gene TRBV5-1; no definite D call. Germline CDR1 SGHRS, CDR2 YFSETQ. V gave up 2 bases and J gave up 0 bases, with 11 bases separating them. The CDR3 runs 16 residues. CDR3: CASSFSRISNTGELFF. The DNA for the CDR3 is TGCGCCAGCAGCTTCAGTCGGATTTCGAACACCGGGGAGCTGTTTTTT.

This clonotype appeared a few times. The chain carries TRBV27 and TRBJ1-2, with 8 bases aligning to TRBD1. With 0 bases clipped from V and 3 bases from J, the junction kept 9 bases outside the gene matches. The CDR3 contains 17 residues. CDR1 and CDR2 from the germline V gene are MNHEY and SMNVEV (reference sequence). The CDR3 spells CASSLSGTGTGDYGYTF. CDR3 nucleotide sequence: TGTGCCAGCAGTTTATCGGGCACCGGGACAGGAGACTATGGCTACACCTTC.

There are a few counts of this clonotype. Here the CDR3 DNA reads TGTGCCAGCAGTCCTAGGATGGGGACTAGCGGAAATGAGCAGTTCTTC. This encodes CASSPRMGTSGNEQFF. The chain recombines TRBV12-3 or TRBV12-4 with TRBJ2-1, with 11 bases matching TRBD2. V shed 5 bases and J 7 bases; nucleotides not matched to a gene: 10. The CDR3 covers 16 residues.

This chain uses TRBV9 with TRBJ2-5; TRBD2 agrees at 10 bases. The CDR3 consists of 15 residues. From germline, CDR1 is SGDLS and CDR2 YYNGEE. Trimming cost V 5 bases and J 5 bases; bases outside gene matches: 9. This CDR3 is CASRPSGGAQETQYF. CDR3 nucleotides: TGTGCCAGCAGACCGAGCGGGGGGGCACAGGAGACCCAGTACTTC.

The chain links TRBV12-3 or TRBV12-4 to TRBJ1-2; 7 bases are a match to TRBD1. The CDR3 loop spans 15 amino acids. Germline trimming cut 5 bases from V and 4 bases from J; bases unmatched to any gene: 10. CDR3 protein: CASSMGQRLGYGYTF. CDR3 DNA sequence: TGTGCCAGCAGTATGGGACAGAGACTTGGCTATGGCTACACCTTC.

This clonotype has more than one count but fewer than ten. This rearrangement joins TRBV20-1 to TRBJ1-1; 9 bases line up with TRBD1. Looked up from germline, CDR1 is DFQATT and CDR2 is SNEGSKA (reference sequence). The V gene end was trimmed by 3 bases and the J gene end by 5 bases; junction bases not matched to a gene: 7. This CDR3 spans 14 amino acids. CDR3 sequence: CSARLHRGQTEAFF. The CDR3 DNA follows: TGCAGTGCTAGGCTTCACAGGGGGCAAACTGAAGCTTTCTTT.

This clonotype was picked up many times. V gene TRBV6-1 combines with J gene TRBJ1-2, with a possible D match to TRBD1 (6 bases). The V end was cut by 6 bases, the J end by 1 base, with 15 bases between. The V gene's germline CDR1 is MNHNS and CDR2 SASEGT. CDR3 size: 15 residues. The CDR3 bases are TGTGCCAGCAGACAAAACAGGGATTTTAACTATGGCTACACCTTC. Translation gives CASRQNRDFNYGYTF.

This clonotype was detected only a few times. The chain recombines TRBV6-5 with TRBJ1-3; possible D gene TRBD1, 5 bases. Germline V gives CDR1 MNHEY, CDR2 SVGAGI. CDR3 length equals 14 residues. V dropped 2 bases and J dropped 3 bases, with 8 bases sitting between them. Written as DNA, the CDR3 is TGTGCCAGCAGTTACGGGACCGATGGAAACACCATATATTTT. This translates into CASSYGTDGNTIYF.

In this sample, this clonotype turned up a few times. This sequence joins TRBV12-3 or TRBV12-4 and TRBJ1-1; D is undetermined. The V end lost 2 bases, the J end lost 8 bases, and 12 bases lay between the germline ends. The CDR3 is 13 residues long. The DNA for the CDR3 is TGTGCCAGCAGTTTAATCGGGCTCTCGGAAGCTTTCTTT. Amino acids: CASSLIGLSEAFF.

V gene TRBV30 combines with J gene TRBJ1-5; tentatively, D is TRBD1 (6 bases). Trimming pared 2 bases from V and 7 bases from J, leaving 12 bases between. The length of the CDR3 is 13 residues. Looked up from germline, CDR1 is GTSNPN and CDR2 is SVGIG (reference sequence). The CDR3 here is CAWSPGEVQPQHF. The CDR3 DNA sequence: TGTGCCTGGAGTCCAGGGGAAGTCCAGCCCCAGCATTTT.